Sequencing of this TCR beta chain was carried out in a study of OX40 agonist ivuxolimab in advanced cancers. Background on the whole study: The costimulatory receptor OX40 (CD134) was targeted by ivuxolimab, a fully human IgG2 agonistic monoclonal antibody. Intravenous ivuxolimab was administered to patients every 2 weeks at six dose levels: 0.01, 0.1, 0.3, 1.5, 3 and 10 mg/kg. Among the approximately 50 dose-escalation patients, roughly 20 had hepatocellular carcinoma, about 15 melanoma, 9 renal cell carcinoma and 9 head and neck cancer. In the dose-escalation cohort, 70% to 90% of patients were male, and the mean age was 60 years with a range of about 20 to 79. Patients were allowed to have had prior anti-PD-1, anti-PD-L1 or anti-CTLA-4 therapy, and 30% to 40% of the dose-escalation patients had been treated with checkpoint inhibitors. Partial responses occurred in three dose-escalation patients: two with cutaneous melanoma and one with hepatocellular carcinoma. The point of sequencing TCRbeta in the periphery was to test whether ivuxolimab changed TCR sequence diversity and drove clonal T-cell expansion. The monotherapy dose-escalation portion (N of about 50 patients) of the phase I ivuxolimab trial is reported in the paper.

The trial excluded patients who had a history of autoimmune disease or were on systemic immunosuppression. In every dose cohort, peripheral blood was drawn for TCR sequencing at baseline, cycle 4 day 1, and cycle 7 day 1. Samples were obtained from an open-label, multicenter, first-in-human phase I dose-escalation trial of ivuxolimab. Adults with locally advanced or metastatic head and neck squamous cell, hepatocellular, melanoma or renal cell carcinoma were enrolled in the trial. Before TCR sequencing, CD4+ and CD8+ T cells were separately sorted from peripheral blood. The full study reports these points: Which antigens the clonally expanded peripheral T cells were specific for was not determined. Low levels of normalized T-cell clonal expansion were also shown by some nonresponding patients. In the 0.1-3.0 mg/kg groups, partial responders had among the lowest normalized peripheral clonal expansion, particularly in CD8+ T cells. At doses of 0.1 to 3.0 mg/kg, clonal expansion of both CD4+ and CD8+ blood T cells was observed from baseline to week 6. After ivuxolimab, more expanded clones were found on average in CD8+ T cells than in CD4+ T cells.

Trimming at the junction amounts to 4 bases on V and 0 bases on J, and the germline ends lie 8 bases apart. According to the germline V gene (reference sequence), CDR1 reads SGHNT and CDR2 reads YYREEE. The CDR3 starts with the cysteine, ends with the phenylalanine, and has 13 residues. Kept here is only the CDR3 DNA, which spans 39 bases and is read in frame from base 1. Comment on this clone: Its antigen remains unidentified. Base qualities were left out, and no much larger clone turns up one base away.

Genomic DNA was isolated from the sorted cells so that the TCRbeta CDR3 region could be sequenced. The immunoSEQ Assay was used for sequencing of TCRbeta CDR3 regions. TCRdb carries this immuneACCESS record with in-frame sequences only. Its versions omit some clonotypes, under half of them owing to an unresolved V gene in the studies checked, with the rest unexplained. The sample yields approximately 67,000 clones; about 85% were counted once. The ten biggest clones cover around 2% of the sample. This sequence uses TRBV5-4 and TRBJ2-7, with the D gene not clear enough to name. The clonotype was recovered from an adult with an advanced solid tumor such as melanoma, head and neck, liver or kidney cancer. This material consisted of CD4+ or CD8+ T cells sorted from blood, taken in a trial of the OX40 agonist ivuxolimab. The DNA is TGTGCCAGCAGCCATTCTAACTCCTACGAGCAGTACTTC. Its protein product is CASSHSNSYEQYF.